This T cell receptor beta chain came from a study of Graves' ophthalmopathy and Graves' hyperthyroidism. Study-wide context: Absence of ophthalmopathy within 18 months of follow-up defined stable hyperthyroidism. General observations from the study: A 13-signature model separated ophthalmopathy from stable hyperthyroidism, roughly 85% sensitivity, roughly 81% specificity.

Using RNA transcripts, the TCR beta CDR3 regions were amplified. The library came from an HTBI-primed first-round RT-PCR and a second-round multiplex PCR. Each CDR3 protein is one row after TCRdb ran MiXCR on the multiplex PCR reads. The sample includes around 1,200,000 distinct CDR3 sequences, less than 45% seen only once; the top ten take over 8.5%. Other autoimmune disease, uncontrolled infection, pregnancy and lactation led to exclusion. Patients were diagnosed from clinical symptoms, serum thyroxine, TRAb, thyroid ultrasound and orbital computed tomography. Concerning this clonotype itself: Its cognate antigen is unknown.

The TCR comes from an adult man with Graves' hyperthyroidism. Sequenced material: peripheral blood or thyroid tissue (not recorded which).

CDR3: CASTEYRAPRDTEAFF. CDR3 bases: TGTGCCAGCACCGAATATAGGGCCCCCCGCGACACTGAAGCTTTCTTT. The V and J genes are TRBV25-1 and TRBJ1-1, with D unresolved. The germline CDR1 and CDR2 sequences are MGHDK and SYGVNS. V was pared by 7 bases and J by 3 bases, with 21 bases between. The CDR3 spans 16 residues. Complete variable domain (other parts from reference TRBV25-1 and TRBJ1-1): EADIYQTPRYLVIGTGKKITLECSQTMGHDKMYWYQQDPGMELHLIHYSYGVNSTEKGDLSSESTVSRIRTEHFPLTLESARPSHTSQYLCASTEYRAPRDTEAFFGQGTRLTVV.